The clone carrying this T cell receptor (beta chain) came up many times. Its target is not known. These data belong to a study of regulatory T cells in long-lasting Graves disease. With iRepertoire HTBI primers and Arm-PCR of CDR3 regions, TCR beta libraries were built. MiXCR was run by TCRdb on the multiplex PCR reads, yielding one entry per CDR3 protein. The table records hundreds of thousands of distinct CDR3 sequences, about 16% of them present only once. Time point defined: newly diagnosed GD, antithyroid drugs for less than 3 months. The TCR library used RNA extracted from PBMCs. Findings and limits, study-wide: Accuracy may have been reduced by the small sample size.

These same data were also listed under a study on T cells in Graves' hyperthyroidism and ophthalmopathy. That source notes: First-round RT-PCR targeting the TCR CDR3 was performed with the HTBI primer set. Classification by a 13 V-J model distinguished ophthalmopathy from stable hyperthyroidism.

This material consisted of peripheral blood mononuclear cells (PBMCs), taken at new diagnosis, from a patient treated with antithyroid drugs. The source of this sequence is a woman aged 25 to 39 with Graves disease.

The CDR3 protein is CASSLWGDELFF. CDR3 coding DNA: TGTGCCAGCAGTTTATGGGGGGACGAACTGTTTTTT. The chain combines TRBV12-3 or TRBV12-4 with TRBJ1-4, with D perhaps matching TRBD1 (5 bases). V shed 2 bases and J shed 12 bases, with 10 bases lying between them. The CDR3 contains 12 residues.